This T cell receptor (beta chain) comes out of a study of liver allograft versus peripheral blood T cells. Overall study context: Transplanted livers and recipients' peripheral blood had their T cell receptor repertoires compared. General study results and limits: Intragraft T cell receptor repertoires of liver allografts were reported to differ from peripheral blood repertoires.

TCRdb redid the calling of the reads with MiXCR, one entry per CDR3 protein. The sample yields around 1,500 distinct CDR3 sequences, around 15% seen once. By sample share, this clonotype is large. The antigen is undetermined. The ends were cut back, 5 bases at V and 0 bases at J, with 8 bases in the middle. The length of the CDR3 is 13 residues. Germline V gives CDR1 MNHEY, CDR2 SVGEGT. The chain links TRBV6-2 or TRBV6-3 to TRBJ2-7; maybe TRBD1 (5 bases). This TCR was sampled from a human patient who had a liver transplant. Some T cells may be the graft donor's. Written as DNA, the CDR3 is TGTGCCAGCAGTCAGACAGTCTCCTACGAGCAGTACTTC. This codes for CASSQTVSYEQYF.